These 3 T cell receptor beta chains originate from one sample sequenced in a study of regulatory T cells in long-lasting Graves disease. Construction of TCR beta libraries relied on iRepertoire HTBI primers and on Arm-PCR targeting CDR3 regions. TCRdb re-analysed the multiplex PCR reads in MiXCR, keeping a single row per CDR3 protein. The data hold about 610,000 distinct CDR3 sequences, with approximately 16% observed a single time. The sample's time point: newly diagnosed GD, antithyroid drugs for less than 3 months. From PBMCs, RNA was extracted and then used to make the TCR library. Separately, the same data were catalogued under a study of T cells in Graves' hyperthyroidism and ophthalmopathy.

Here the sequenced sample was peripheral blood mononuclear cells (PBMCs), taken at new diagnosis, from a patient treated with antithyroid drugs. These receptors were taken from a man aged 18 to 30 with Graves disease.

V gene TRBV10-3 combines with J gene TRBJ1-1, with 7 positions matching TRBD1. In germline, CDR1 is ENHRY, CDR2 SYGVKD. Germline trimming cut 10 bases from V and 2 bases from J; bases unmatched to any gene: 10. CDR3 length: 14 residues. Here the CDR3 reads CATRDSRLNTEAFF. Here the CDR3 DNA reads TGTGCCACCCGGGACAGCCGATTAAACACTGAAGCTTTCTTT.

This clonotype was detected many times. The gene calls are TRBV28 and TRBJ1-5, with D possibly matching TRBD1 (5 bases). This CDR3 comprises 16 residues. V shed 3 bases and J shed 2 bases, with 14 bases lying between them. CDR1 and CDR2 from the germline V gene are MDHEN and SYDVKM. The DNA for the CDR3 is TGTGCCAGCAGTTTGGCAGGGAGTCGGGGCAATCAGCCCCAGCATTTT. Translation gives CASSLAGSRGNQPQHF.

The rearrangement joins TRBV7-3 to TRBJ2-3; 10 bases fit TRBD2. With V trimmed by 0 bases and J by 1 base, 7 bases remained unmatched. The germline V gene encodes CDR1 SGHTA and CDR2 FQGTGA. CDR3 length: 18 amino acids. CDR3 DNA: TGTGCCAGCAGCTTAACGTCGATAGCGGGAGGCGGCACAGATACGCAGTATTTT. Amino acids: CASSLTSIAGGGTDTQYF.